This T cell receptor (beta chain) was obtained from a study of blood T cell repertoires in COVID-19. Overall study: COVID-19 samples collected from the United States, Italy and Spain covered acute and convalescent phases. Sources were T cells, B-cell-depleted T cells, or PBMCs; the material itself was cDNA or gDNA.

Source study methods: Estimated nucleated cell counts came from reference gene primer amplification. TCRdb keeps only in-frame clones here, not all; method: immunoSEQ multiplex PCR. V and J calls and clone size come straight from that table; D and trimming were deduced from the DNA. The repertoire has 65,000 to 90,000 clones, around 86% of them found once; the top ten carry roughly a tenth. Sequencing used peripheral blood. This receptor was obtained from a woman between 18 and 29 years old with acute or convalescent COVID-19.

The CDR3 DNA reads as TGTGCTAGTGGTTTGGCGATAAACAGGGTCCAGAACACTGAAGCTTTCTTT. Residues: CASGLAINRVQNTEAFF. V is TRBV12-5 and J is TRBJ1-1; a weak D match, TRBD1 (6 bases). The CDR3 consists of 17 residues. Germline assignment: CDR1 LGHNT and CDR2 FRNRAP. The germline V and J ends were trimmed by 1 base and 1 base, with 16 bases remaining between them.